This is a list of T cell receptor beta chains from one sample in a study of T cells in Graves' hyperthyroidism and ophthalmopathy. Each CDR3 protein is one row after TCRdb ran MiXCR on the multiplex PCR reads. The sample has hundreds of thousands of distinct CDR3 sequences; 14% are singletons. The specimen was blood. Every receptor here comes from a woman younger than 30 with Graves' hyperthyroidism. The CDR3 runs from the conserved cysteine through the conserved F or W. D genes are given only for firm matches. Size tells how often a clone was seen (once, few, many) or the class of an expanded clone, and some rows leave it out.

CDR3aa,CDR3nt,v_gene,abundance,d_gene,j_gene
CASSFRGVNTDTQYF,TGTGCCAGCAGCTTTCGCGGGGTCAACACAGATACGCAGTATTTT,TRBV5-6,many,NA,TRBJ2-3
CASSEVPGQGRHTIYF,TGTGCCAGCAGTGAAGTCCCGGGACAGGGACGACACACCATATATTTT,TRBV6-1,NA,TRBD1,TRBJ1-3
CASSYDTHSNQPQHF,TGTGCCAGCAGTTACGACACTCATAGCAATCAGCCCCAGCATTTT,TRBV6-2/TRBV6-3,NA,NA,TRBJ1-5
CASSQENHVKVGELFF,TGTGCCAGCAGCCAAGAAAATCACGTCAAGGTCGGGGAGCTGTTTTTT,TRBV3-1,many,NA,TRBJ2-2
CASSSLRQNFQETQYF,TGTGCCAGCAGTTCCCTCCGGCAGAACTTCCAAGAGACCCAGTACTTC,TRBV12-3/TRBV12-4,many,NA,TRBJ2-5
CASLASSYNEQFF,TGTGCCAGCCTAGCGAGCTCCTACAATGAGCAGTTCTTC,TRBV6-2/TRBV6-3,once,NA,TRBJ2-1
CASGRRLAGGNEQFF,TGTGCCAGCGGGAGAAGACTAGCGGGAGGCAATGAGCAGTTCTTC,TRBV2,many,TRBD2,TRBJ2-1
CASSARLDSEQYF,TGTGCCAGCAGCGCCCGACTAGATTCCGAGCAGTACTTC,TRBV11-1,many,NA,TRBJ2-7
CATSVRVGGHSEQFF,TGTGCCACCAGCGTCAGAGTTGGAGGGCACAGTGAGCAGTTCTTC,TRBV15,few,NA,TRBJ2-1
CASSFPGQGKEKLFF,TGTGCCAGCAGCTTCCCAGGCCAGGGAAAGGAAAAACTGTTTTTT,TRBV7-9,NA,NA,TRBJ1-4
CSVTGLAGVYNEQFF,TGCAGCGTTACGGGACTAGCGGGAGTCTACAATGAGCAGTTCTTC,TRBV29-1,few,TRBD2,TRBJ2-1
CSVRGTQLGAQYF,TGCAGTGTTAGAGGCACACAGCTTGGGGCCCAGTACTTC,TRBV20-1,many,NA,TRBJ2-5
CASSQVYWETQYF,TGTGCCAGCAGCCAAGTCTATTGGGAGACCCAGTACTTC,TRBV11-1,NA,NA,TRBJ2-5
CASSQGSKNIQYF,TGTGCCAGCTCACAGGGGTCCAAAAACATTCAGTACTTC,TRBV18,NA,NA,TRBJ2-4
CASSPYLAGDYNEQFF,TGTGCCAGCAGCCCGTACCTAGCGGGAGACTACAATGAGCAGTTCTTC,TRBV3-1,many,TRBD2,TRBJ2-1
CASTEVARSPYNEQFF,TGTGCCAGCACCGAAGTAGCGCGCTCCCCCTACAATGAGCAGTTCTTC,TRBV28,few,NA,TRBJ2-1
CASRGSGRAETQYF,TGTGCCAGCAGAGGTAGCGGGAGGGCGGAGACCCAGTACTTC,TRBV7-9,few,TRBD2,TRBJ2-5
CASSLTPGAYNEQFF,TGTGCCAGCAGCTTAACCCCCGGCGCCTACAATGAGCAGTTCTTC,TRBV7-2,many,NA,TRBJ2-1
CSVEDGSRDRGYNEQFF,TGCAGCGTTGAAGACGGGTCTAGGGACAGGGGCTACAATGAGCAGTTCTTC,TRBV29-1,many,TRBD1,TRBJ2-1
CASSYPTGGGRGELFF,TGTGCCAGCAGTTACCCGACAGGTGGAGGCCGCGGGGAGCTGTTTTTT,TRBV6-2/TRBV6-3,many,NA,TRBJ2-2
CASSFSAGVGTGELFF,TGTGCCAGCAGTTTTTCGGCGGGAGTTGGCACCGGGGAGCTGTTTTTT,TRBV28,many,TRBD2,TRBJ2-2